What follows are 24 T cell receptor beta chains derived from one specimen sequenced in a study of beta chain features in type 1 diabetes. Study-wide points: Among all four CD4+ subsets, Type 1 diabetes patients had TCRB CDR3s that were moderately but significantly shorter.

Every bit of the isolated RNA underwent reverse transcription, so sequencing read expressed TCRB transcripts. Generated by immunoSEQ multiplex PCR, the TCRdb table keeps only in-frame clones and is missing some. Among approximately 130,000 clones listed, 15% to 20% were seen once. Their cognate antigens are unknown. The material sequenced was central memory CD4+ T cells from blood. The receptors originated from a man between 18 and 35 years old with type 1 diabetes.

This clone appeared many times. CDR3 in amino acids: CAISENYGTSGGRPGELFF. The CDR3 DNA follows: TGTGCCATCAGCGAGAATTACGGGACTAGCGGGGGGCGTCCCGGGGAGCTGTTTTTT. J is TRBJ2-2 and V is TRBV10-3, with 15 bases fitting TRBD2. CDR3 size: 19 residues. Germline CDR1 reads ENHRY; CDR2 reads SYGVKD. The ends lost 6 bases at V and 6 bases at J; junction bases unmatched: 14.

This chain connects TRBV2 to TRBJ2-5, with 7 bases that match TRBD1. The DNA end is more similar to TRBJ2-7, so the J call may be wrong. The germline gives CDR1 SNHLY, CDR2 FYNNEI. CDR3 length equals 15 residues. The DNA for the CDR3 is TGTGCCAGCAGTCCCACGACAGGGCCTGGGTACGAGCAGTACTTC. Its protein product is CASSPTTGPGYEQYF.

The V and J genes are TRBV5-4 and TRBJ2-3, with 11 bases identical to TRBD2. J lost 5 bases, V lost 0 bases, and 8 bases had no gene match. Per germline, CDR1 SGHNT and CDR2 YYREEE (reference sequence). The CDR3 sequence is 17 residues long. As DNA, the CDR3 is TGTGCCAGCAGCTTGGGTGCTAGCGGGGGGATAGGAGATACGCAGTATTTT. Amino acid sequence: CASSLGASGGIGDTQYF.

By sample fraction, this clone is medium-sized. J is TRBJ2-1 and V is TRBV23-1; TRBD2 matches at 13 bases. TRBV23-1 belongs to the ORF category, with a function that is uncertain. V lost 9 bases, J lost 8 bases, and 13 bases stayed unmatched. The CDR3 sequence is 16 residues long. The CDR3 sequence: CARGLAGSRGMDEQFF. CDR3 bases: TGCGCCAGGGGACTAGCGGGAAGTCGCGGGATGGATGAGCAGTTCTTC.

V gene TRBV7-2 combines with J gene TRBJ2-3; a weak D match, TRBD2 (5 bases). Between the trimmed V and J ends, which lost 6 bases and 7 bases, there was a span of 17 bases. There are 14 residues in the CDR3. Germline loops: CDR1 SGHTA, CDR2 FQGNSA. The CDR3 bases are TGTGCCAGCAGTGAAGTGAGGGAGACGCATACGCAGTATTTT. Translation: CASSEVRETHTQYF.

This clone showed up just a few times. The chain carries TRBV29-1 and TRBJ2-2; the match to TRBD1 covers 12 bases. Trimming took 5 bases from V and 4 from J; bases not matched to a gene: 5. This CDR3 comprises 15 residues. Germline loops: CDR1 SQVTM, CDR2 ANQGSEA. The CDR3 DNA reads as TGCAGCGTTACCGGGACAGGGGGCATCACCGGGGAGCTGTTTTTT. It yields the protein CSVTGTGGITGELFF.

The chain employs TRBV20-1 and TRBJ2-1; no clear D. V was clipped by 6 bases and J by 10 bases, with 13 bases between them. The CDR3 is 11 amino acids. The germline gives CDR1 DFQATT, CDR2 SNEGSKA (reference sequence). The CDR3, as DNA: TGCAGTGCCAATCATCCTCGGGAGCAGTTCTTC. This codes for CSANHPREQFF.

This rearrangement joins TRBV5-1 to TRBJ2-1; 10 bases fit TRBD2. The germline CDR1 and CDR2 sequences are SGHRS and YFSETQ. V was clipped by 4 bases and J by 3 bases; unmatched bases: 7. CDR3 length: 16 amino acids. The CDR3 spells CASSPPVAGGYNEQFF. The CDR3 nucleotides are TGCGCCAGCAGCCCCCCTGTAGCGGGGGGCTACAATGAGCAGTTCTTC.

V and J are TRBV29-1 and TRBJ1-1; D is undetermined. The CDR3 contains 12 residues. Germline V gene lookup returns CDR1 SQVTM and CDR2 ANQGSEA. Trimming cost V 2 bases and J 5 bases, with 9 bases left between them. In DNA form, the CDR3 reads TGCAGCGTTGAATCTTGGGGAACTGAAGCTTTCTTT. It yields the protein CSVESWGTEAFF.

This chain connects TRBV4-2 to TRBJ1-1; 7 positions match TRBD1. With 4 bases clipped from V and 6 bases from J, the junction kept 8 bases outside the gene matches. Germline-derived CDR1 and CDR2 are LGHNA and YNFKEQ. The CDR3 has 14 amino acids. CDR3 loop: CASSLTDRAAEAFF. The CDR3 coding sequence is TGTGCCAGCAGCCTAACTGACAGGGCCGCTGAAGCTTTCTTT.

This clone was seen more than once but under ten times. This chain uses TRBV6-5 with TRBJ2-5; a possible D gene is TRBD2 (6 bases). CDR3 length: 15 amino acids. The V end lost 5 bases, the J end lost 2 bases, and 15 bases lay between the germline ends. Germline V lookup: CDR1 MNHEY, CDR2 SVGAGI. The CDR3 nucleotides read TGTGCCAGCAGTCAACCGGGACTGGGACAAGAGACCCAGTACTTC. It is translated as CASSQPGLGQETQYF.

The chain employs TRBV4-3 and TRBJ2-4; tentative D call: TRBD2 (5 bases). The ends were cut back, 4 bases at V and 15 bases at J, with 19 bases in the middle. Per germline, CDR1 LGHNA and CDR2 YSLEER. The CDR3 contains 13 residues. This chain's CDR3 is CASSPEPQDFPYF. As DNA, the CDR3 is TGCGCCAGCAGCCCCGAACCCCAGGACTTCCCGTACTTC.

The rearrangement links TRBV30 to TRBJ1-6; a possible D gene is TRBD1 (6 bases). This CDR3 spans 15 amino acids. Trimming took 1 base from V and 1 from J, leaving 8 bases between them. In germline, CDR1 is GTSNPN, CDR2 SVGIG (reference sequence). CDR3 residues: CAWSEGQSYNSPLHF. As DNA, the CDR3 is TGTGCCTGGAGTGAGGGACAATCCTATAATTCACCCCTCCACTTT.

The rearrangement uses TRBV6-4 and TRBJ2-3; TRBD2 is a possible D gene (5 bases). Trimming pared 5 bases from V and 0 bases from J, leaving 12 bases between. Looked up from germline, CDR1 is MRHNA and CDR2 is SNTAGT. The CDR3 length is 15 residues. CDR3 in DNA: TGTGCCAGCAGTTCGGACTTTACTAGCACAGATACGCAGTATTTT. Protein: CASSSDFTSTDTQYF.

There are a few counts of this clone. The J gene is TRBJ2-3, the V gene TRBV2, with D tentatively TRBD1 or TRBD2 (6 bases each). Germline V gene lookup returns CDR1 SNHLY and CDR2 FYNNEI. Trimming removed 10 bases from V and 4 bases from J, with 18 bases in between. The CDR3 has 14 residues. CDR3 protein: CATSLGGGADTQYF. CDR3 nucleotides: TGTGCCACCTCCCTCGGGGGCGGAGCAGATACGCAGTATTTT.

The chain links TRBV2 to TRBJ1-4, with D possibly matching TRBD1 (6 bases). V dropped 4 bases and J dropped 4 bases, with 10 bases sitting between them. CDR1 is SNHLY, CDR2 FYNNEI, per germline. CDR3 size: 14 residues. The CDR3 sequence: CASSGTAINEKLFF. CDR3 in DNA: TGTGCCAGCAGTGGGACAGCGATTAATGAAAAACTGTTTTTT.

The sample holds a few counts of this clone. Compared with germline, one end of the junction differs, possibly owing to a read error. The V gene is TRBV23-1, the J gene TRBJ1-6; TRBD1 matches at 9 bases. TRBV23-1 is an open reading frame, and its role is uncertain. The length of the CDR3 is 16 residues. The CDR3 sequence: CASSQYRGLYNSPLYF. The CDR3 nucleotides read TGCGCCAGCAGTCAGTACAGGGGGCTCTATAATTCACCCCTCTACTTT.

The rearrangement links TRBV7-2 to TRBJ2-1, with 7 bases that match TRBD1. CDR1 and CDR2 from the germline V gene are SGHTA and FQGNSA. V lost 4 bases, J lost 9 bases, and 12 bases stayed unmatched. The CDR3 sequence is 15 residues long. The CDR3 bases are TGTGCCAGCAGCTCAACAGGGGTTCAGAAGACTGAGCAGTTCTTC. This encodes CASSSTGVQKTEQFF.

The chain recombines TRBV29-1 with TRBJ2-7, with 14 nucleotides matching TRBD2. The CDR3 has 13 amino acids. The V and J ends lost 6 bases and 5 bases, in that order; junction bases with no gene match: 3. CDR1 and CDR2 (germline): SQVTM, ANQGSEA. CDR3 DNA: TGCAGCGTGCGGACTAGCGGGAGGAACGAGCAGTACTTC. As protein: CSVRTSGRNEQYF.

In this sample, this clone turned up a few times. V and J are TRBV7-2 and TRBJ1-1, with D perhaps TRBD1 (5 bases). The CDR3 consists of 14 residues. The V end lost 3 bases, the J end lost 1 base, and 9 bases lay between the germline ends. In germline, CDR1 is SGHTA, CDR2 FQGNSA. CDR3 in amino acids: CASSLYTGNTEAFF. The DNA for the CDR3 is TGTGCCAGCAGCTTGTACACAGGGAACACTGAAGCTTTCTTT. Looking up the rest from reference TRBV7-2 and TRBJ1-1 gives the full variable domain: GAGVSQSPSNKVTEKGKDVELRCDPISGHTALYWYRQSLGQGLEFLIYFQGNSAPDKSGLPSDRFSAERTGGSVSTLTIQRTQQEDSAVYLCASSLYTGNTEAFFGQGTRLTVV.

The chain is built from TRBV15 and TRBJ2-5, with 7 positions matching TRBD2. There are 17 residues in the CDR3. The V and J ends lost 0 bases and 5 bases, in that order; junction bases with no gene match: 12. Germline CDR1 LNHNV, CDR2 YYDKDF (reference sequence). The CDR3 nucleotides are TGTGCCACCAGCAGAGATCTTCCCTCGACTAGCACGGAGACCCAGTACTTC. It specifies CATSRDLPSTSTETQYF.

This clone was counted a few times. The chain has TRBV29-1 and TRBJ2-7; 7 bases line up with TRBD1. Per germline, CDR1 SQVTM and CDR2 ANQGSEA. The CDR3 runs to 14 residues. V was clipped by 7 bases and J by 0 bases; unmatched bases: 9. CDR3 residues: CSAQGDGFSYEQYF. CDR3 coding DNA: TGCAGCGCTCAGGGGGACGGATTCTCCTACGAGCAGTACTTC.

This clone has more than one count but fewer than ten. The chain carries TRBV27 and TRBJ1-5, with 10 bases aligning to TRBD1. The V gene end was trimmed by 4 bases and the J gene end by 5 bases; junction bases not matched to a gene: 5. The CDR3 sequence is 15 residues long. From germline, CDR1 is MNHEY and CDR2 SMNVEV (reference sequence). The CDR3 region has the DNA TGTGCCAGCAGTTCGACAGGGGGCTCCTATCAGCCCCAGCATTTT. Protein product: CASSSTGGSYQPQHF.

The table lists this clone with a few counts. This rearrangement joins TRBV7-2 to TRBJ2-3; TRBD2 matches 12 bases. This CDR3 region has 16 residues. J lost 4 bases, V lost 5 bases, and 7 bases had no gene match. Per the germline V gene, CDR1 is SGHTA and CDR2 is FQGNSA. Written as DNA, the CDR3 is TGTGCCAGCAGCACCCGACTAGCGGGAGCACCAGATACGCAGTATTTT. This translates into CASSTRLAGAPDTQYF.